Below are 10 T cell receptor beta chains sequenced from a single sample in a study of T cell repertoires in cytomegalovirus infection. MiXCR, run by TCRdb on the reads, gives a single entry per CDR3 protein. The table has nearly 700,000 distinct CDR3 sequences, around 31% seen once. Antigens of these TCRs are unknown. The material was cultured PBMCs, obtained from culture after CMV antigen stimulation. Every receptor here comes from a human donor in good health (CMV status not recorded). Some clones in this sample may be carry-over from other donors' samples.

V is TRBV6-5 and J is TRBJ2-2; weak D call: TRBD2 (5 bases). Germline assignment: CDR1 MNHEY and CDR2 SVGAGI. CDR3 length: 17 residues. Trimming left V 3 bases short and J 2 bases short, with 16 bases between. The DNA of the CDR3 is TGTGCCAGCAGTTATAGTGGGTACACGGGAAACACCGGGGAGCTGTTTTTT. Its translation: CASSYSGYTGNTGELFF.

J is TRBJ1-6 and V is TRBV7-2; 8 bases fit TRBD1. The CDR3 covers 16 residues. Germline loops: CDR1 SGHTA, CDR2 FQGNSA. The trim removed 4 bases at V and 10 bases at J, leaving 12 bases unmatched. The CDR3 nucleotides are TGTGCCAGCAGCTCGGCCCTCCAGGGGGCAGGATCACCCCTCCACTTT. Its protein product is CASSSALQGAGSPLHF.

The V and J genes are TRBV12-3 or TRBV12-4 and TRBJ2-1; the D gene is possibly TRBD2 (6 bases). The V gene lost 6 bases and the J gene lost 6 bases, with 24 bases spanning the gap. There are 17 residues in the CDR3. The CDR3 protein is CASRLALPRESGNEQFF. As DNA, the CDR3 is TGTGCCAGCAGACTAGCCCTCCCCCGGGAGTCGGGCAATGAGCAGTTCTTC.

A single count supports this clonotype. The chain has TRBV23-1 and TRBJ2-7; D perhaps matches TRBD2 (6 bases). TRBV23-1 is classed as an ORF, of uncertain function. The CDR3 spans 19 residues. V was cut by 2 bases and J by 4 bases, with 27 bases left in between. CDR3 amino acids: CASSQLPLAASPPPYEQYF. CDR3 bases: TGCGCCAGCAGTCAACTCCCATTAGCGGCCTCGCCCCCCCCTTACGAGCAGTACTTC.

This clonotype occurred once. The chain carries TRBV7-2 and TRBJ2-2; TRBD2 matches at 9 bases. The CDR3 consists of 17 residues. V shed 2 bases, J shed 4 bases, and the junction held 8 bases outside the gene matches. Looked up from germline, CDR1 is SGHTA and CDR2 is FQGNSA. The CDR3 DNA reads TGTGCCAGCAGCTTATTTGCGGGGACTAGCTTCACCGGGGAGCTGTTTTTT. Its translation: CASSLFAGTSFTGELFF.

The table lists this clonotype with a few counts. The V gene is TRBV5-6, the J gene TRBJ2-5, with no clear D. CDR3 size: 12 residues. V lost 4 bases to trimming and J lost 5 bases, with 9 bases between them. Germline values: CDR1 SGHDT, CDR2 YYEEEE. The CDR3 is CASSQPLETQYF. For the CDR3, the DNA is TGTGCCAGCAGCCAGCCCTTGGAGACCCAGTACTTC. Variable domain in full (rest from reference TRBV5-6 and TRBJ2-5): DAGVTQSPTHLIKTRGQQVTLRCSPKSGHDTVSWYQQALGQGPQFIFQYYEEEERQRGNFPDRFSGHQFPNYSSELNVNALLLGDSALYLCASSQPLETQYFGPGTRLLVL.

V is TRBV7-3 and J is TRBJ1-3, with D unclear. The germline gives CDR1 SGHTA, CDR2 FQGTGA. The CDR3 is 15 residues long. V lost 3 bases, J lost 0 bases, and 9 bases lay in between. Written as DNA, the CDR3 is TGTGCCAGCAGCTTTAGGGAATCCTCTGGAAACACCATATATTTT. Protein: CASSFRESSGNTIYF.

V usage is TRBV6-1 and J usage is TRBJ1-6; possible D gene TRBD1, 5 bases. The CDR3 extends over 13 amino acids. V lost 7 bases and J lost 8, with 12 bases in between. Germline values: CDR1 MNHNS, CDR2 SASEGT. This CDR3 is CASKRSGHSPLHF. CDR3 nucleotide sequence: TGTGCCAGCAAGAGGTCAGGGCATTCACCCCTCCACTTT.

The gene calls are TRBV18 and TRBJ1-5; a possible D gene is TRBD1 (5 bases). The V gene's germline CDR1 is KGHSH and CDR2 LQKENI. The germline V and J ends were trimmed by 1 base and 5 bases, with 12 bases remaining between them. This CDR3 region has 15 residues. In DNA, the CDR3 is TGTGCCAGCTCACCACTGCAGGGCGATGATCAGCCCCAGCATTTT. It is translated as CASSPLQGDDQPQHF.

The chain combines TRBV20-1 with TRBJ2-1; a weak D match, TRBD2 (5 bases). Germline V gene data show CDR1 as DFQATT and CDR2 as SNEGSKA (reference sequence). This CDR3 region has 13 residues. Trimming removed 6 bases from V and 5 bases from J, with 14 bases in between. The CDR3 spells CSALKPGNNEQFF. CDR3 DNA: TGCAGTGCCCTTAAGCCGGGAAACAATGAGCAGTTCTTC.